The clone carrying this TCR beta chain was seen a few times. Original processing notes: Counts of nucleated cells, estimated from reference gene primer amplification, were obtained. Some clones are missing from TCRdb's copy, which holds only in-frame ones; the method was immunoSEQ multiplex PCR. The V and J calls and clone size were taken over from that table, and D and trimming were inferred from the DNA. The sample lists over 70,000 clones, around nine tenths occurring once. This CDR3 comprises 14 residues. Deletions cut 1 base from V and 4 bases from J, with 9 bases between. CDR1 SGHDT and CDR2 YYEEEE come from the germline V gene. The data were taken from a study of blood T cell repertoires in COVID-19. At the level of the study: Acute and convalescent COVID-19 samples came from the United States, Italy and Spain. The cDNA or gDNA used as material had been derived from T cells, B-cell-depleted T cells, or PBMCs.

The sequence was obtained from a man older than 75 with acute or convalescent COVID-19. The rearrangement links TRBV5-6 to TRBJ1-3; unclear D gene. The sample was peripheral blood. In DNA form, the CDR3 reads TGTGCCAGCAGCTTGTATGGGGAGGGAAACACCATATATTTT. This sequence encodes CASSLYGEGNTIYF. The full variable domain, its missing parts supplied by reference TRBV5-6 and TRBJ1-3, is DAGVTQSPTHLIKTRGQQVTLRCSPKSGHDTVSWYQQALGQGPQFIFQYYEEEERQRGNFPDRFSGHQFPNYSSELNVNALLLGDSALYLCASSLYGEGNTIYFGEGSWLTVV.